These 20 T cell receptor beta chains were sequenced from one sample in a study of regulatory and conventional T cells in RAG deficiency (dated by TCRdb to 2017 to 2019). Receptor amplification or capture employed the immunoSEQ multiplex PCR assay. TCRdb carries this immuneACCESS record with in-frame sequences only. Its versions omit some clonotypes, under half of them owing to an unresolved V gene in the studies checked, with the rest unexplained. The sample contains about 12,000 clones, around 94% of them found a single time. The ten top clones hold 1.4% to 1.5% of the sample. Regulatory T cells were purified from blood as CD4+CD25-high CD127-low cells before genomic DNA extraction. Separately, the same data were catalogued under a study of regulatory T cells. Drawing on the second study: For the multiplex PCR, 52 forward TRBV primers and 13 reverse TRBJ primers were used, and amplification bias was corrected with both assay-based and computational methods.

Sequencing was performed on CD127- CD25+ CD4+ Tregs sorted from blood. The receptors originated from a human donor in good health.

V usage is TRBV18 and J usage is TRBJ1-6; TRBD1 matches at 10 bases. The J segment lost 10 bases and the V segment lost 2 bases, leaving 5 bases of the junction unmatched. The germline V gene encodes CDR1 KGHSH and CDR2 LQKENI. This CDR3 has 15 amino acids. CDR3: CASSPGTGEGSPLHF. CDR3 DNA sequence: TGTGCCAGCTCACCAGGGACAGGGGAAGGCTCACCCCTCCACTTT.

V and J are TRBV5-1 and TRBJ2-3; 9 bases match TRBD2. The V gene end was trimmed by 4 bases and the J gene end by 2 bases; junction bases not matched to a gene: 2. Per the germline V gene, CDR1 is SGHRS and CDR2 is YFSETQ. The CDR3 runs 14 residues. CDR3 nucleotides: TGCGCCAGCAGCACGGGACTAGCCACAGATACGCAGTATTTT. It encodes CASSTGLATDTQYF.

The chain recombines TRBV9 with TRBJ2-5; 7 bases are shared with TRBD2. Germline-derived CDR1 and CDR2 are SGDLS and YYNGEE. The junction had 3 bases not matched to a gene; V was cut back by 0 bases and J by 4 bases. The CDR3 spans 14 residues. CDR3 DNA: TGTGCCAGCAGCGTAGGACCGGGAGGAGAGACCCAGTACTTC. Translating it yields CASSVGPGGETQYF.

The CDR3 nucleotides are TGTGCCAGCAGCCCTTATGGACAACATTCTGAAAAACTGTTTTTT. Translation gives CASSPYGQHSEKLFF. This chain connects TRBV5-6 to TRBJ1-4; D is possibly TRBD1 (5 bases). Between the trimmed V and J ends, which lost 4 bases and 7 bases, there was a span of 17 bases. Germline V gives CDR1 SGHDT, CDR2 YYEEEE. The CDR3 is made up of 15 amino acids.

The CDR3 DNA sequence: TGTGCCAGCTCACCAGGCAGGGGGCTCCCCTACGAGCAGTACTTC. Translation gives CASSPGRGLPYEQYF. The chain couples TRBV18 to TRBJ2-7, with TRBD1 identical over 8 bases. Germline CDR1 reads KGHSH; CDR2 reads LQKENI. The CDR3 sequence is 15 residues long. With V trimmed by 2 bases and J by 2 bases, 5 bases remained unmatched.

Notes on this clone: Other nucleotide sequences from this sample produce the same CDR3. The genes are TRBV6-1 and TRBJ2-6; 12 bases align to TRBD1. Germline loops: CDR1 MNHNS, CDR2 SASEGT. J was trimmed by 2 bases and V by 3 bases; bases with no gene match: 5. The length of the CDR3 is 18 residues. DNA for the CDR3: TGTGCCAGCAGTGAGGGACAGGGGGCGCCTCCTGGGGCCAACGTCCTGACTTTC. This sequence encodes CASSEGQGAPPGANVLTF.

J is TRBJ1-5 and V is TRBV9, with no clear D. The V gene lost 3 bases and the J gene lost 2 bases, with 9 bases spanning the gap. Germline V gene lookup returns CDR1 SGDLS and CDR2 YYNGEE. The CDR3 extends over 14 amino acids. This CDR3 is CASSATGGNQPQHF. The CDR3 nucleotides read TGTGCCAGCAGCGCGACGGGTGGCAATCAGCCCCAGCATTTT.

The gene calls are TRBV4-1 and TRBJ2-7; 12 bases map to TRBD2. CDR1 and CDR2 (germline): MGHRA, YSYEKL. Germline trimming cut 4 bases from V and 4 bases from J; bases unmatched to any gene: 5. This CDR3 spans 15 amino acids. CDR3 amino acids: CASSRTSGVFYEQYF. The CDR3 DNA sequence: TGCGCCAGCAGCCGGACTAGCGGGGTCTTTTACGAGCAGTACTTC.

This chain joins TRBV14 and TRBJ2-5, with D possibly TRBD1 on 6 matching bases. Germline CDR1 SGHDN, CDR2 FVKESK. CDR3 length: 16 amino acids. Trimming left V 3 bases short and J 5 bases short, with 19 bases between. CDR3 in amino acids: CASSQVRTDLGETQYF. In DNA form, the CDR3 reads TGTGCCAGCAGCCAGGTCCGGACAGACTTAGGGGAGACCCAGTACTTC.

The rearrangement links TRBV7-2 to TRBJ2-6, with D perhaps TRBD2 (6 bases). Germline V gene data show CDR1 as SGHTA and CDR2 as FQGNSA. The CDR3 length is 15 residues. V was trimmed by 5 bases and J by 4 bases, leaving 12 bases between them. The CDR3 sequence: CASSLAGTGANVLTF. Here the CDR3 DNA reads TGTGCCAGCAGCCTGGCGGGGACCGGGGCCAACGTCCTGACTTTC.

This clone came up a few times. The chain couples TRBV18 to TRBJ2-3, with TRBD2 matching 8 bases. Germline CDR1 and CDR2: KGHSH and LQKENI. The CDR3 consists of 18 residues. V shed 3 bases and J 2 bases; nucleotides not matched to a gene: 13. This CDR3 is CASSPRTLSGGTTDTQYF. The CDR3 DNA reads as TGTGCCAGCTCACCCCGAACACTCAGCGGGGGTACCACAGATACGCAGTATTTT.

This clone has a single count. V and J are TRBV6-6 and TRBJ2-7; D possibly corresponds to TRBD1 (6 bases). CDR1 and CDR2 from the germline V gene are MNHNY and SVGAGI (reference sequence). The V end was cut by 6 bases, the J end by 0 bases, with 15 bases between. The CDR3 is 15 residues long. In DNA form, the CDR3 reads TGTGCCAGCAGCCCCCGGGACAAGAGCTCCTACGAGCAGTACTTC. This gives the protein CASSPRDKSSYEQYF.

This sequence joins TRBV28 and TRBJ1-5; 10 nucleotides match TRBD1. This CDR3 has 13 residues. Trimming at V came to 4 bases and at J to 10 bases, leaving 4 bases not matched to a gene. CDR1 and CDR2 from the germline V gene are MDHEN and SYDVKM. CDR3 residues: CASSWTGGLPQHF. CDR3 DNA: TGTGCCAGCAGTTGGACAGGGGGGTTACCCCAGCATTTT.

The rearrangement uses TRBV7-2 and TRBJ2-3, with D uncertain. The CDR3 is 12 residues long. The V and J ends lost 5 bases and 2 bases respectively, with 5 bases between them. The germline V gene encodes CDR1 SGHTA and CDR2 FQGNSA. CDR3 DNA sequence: TGTGCCAGCAGCCTTTTCACAGATACGCAGTATTTT. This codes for CASSLFTDTQYF.

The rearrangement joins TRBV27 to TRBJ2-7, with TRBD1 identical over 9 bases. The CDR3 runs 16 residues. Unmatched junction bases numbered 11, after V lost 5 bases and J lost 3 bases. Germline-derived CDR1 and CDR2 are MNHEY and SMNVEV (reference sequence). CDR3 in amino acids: CASSETGQGSFYEQYF. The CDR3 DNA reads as TGTGCCAGCAGTGAAACGGGACAGGGTAGTTTCTACGAGCAGTACTTC.

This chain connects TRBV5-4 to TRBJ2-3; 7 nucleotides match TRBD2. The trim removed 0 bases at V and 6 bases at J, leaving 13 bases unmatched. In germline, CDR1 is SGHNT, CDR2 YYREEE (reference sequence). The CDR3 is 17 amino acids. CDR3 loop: CASSLGLQRGYGDTQYF. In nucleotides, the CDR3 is TGTGCCAGCAGCTTGGGGCTTCAGCGGGGCTACGGGGATACGCAGTATTTT.

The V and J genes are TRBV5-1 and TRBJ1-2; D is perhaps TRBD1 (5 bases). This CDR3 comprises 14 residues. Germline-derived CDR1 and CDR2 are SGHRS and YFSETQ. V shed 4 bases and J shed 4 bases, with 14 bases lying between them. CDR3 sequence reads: CASSPEGRSYGYTF. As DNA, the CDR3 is TGCGCCAGCAGCCCTGAGGGGAGGTCCTATGGCTACACCTTC.

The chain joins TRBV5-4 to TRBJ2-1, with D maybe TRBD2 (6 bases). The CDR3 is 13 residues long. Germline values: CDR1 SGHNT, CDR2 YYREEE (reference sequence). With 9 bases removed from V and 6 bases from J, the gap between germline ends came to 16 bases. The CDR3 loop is CATGGQRFNEQFF. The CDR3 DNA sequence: TGTGCCACTGGAGGGCAGCGATTCAATGAGCAGTTCTTC.

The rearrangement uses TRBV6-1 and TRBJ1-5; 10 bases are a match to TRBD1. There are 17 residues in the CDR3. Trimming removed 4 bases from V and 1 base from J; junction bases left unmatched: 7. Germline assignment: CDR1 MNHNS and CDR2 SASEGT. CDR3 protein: CASSGRTGGWSNQPQHF. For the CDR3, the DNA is TGTGCCAGCAGTGGACGGACAGGGGGATGGAGCAATCAGCCCCAGCATTTT.

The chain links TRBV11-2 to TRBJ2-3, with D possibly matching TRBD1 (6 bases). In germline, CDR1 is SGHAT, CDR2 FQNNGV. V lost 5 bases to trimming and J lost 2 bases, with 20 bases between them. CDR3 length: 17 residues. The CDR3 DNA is TGTGCCAGCAGCCCCAGGGGAAGCGGTATAACCACAGATACGCAGTATTTT. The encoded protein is CASSPRGSGITTDTQYF.